The rows below give T cell receptor beta chains drawn from one sample of a study of blood T cells in healthy people across ages. TCRdb used MiXCR to reprocess the 5' RACE reads, holding one entry per CDR3 protein. Counted here are hundreds of thousands of distinct CDR3 sequences, approximately 60% occurring once; the ten biggest clones make up roughly 25%. The sample comprised blood. These receptors originate from a man aged 35-49 years in good health. The CDR3 runs from the conserved cysteine through the conserved F or W. Each record gives: clone size, D gene, J gene, V gene, CDR3 protein, CDR3 DNA. A D gene is named only where the DNA matches it firmly. The size field is filled for only some rows; it gives once, few, many or a size class.

NA	TRBD1	TRBJ2-5	TRBV12-3/TRBV12-4	CASSYGTGAGETQYF	TGTGCCAGCAGTTACGGGACAGGGGCAGGAGAGACCCAGTACTTC
few	NA	TRBJ2-3	TRBV7-9	CASTHADTQYF	TGTGCCAGCACCCACGCAGATACGCAGTATTTT
few	NA	TRBJ2-6	TRBV28	CASRTGTFLGGANVLTF	TGTGCCAGCAGAACCGGGACTTTTCTAGGTGGGGCCAACGTCCTGACTTTC
NA	NA	TRBJ2-3	TRBV28	CASIAVLGTDTQYF	TGTGCCAGCATAGCGGTGCTCGGCACAGATACGCAGTATTTT
NA	TRBD1	TRBJ1-5	TRBV28	CAIGGTGLDQPQHF	TGTGCCATCGGGGGGACAGGCCTTGATCAGCCCCAGCATTTT
few	TRBD2	TRBJ2-3	TRBV7-2	CASTSGGLAGAIYTDTQYF	TGTGCCAGCACCTCGGGGGGACTAGCGGGAGCGATTTACACAGATACGCAGTATTTT
NA	TRBD2	TRBJ2-3	TRBV11-2	CASSSLHLAGTQYF	TGTGCCAGCAGCTCTCTCCATCTAGCGGGGACGCAGTATTTT
NA	NA	TRBJ1-2	TRBV7-2	CASSLDHTLYNYGYTF	TGTGCCAGCAGCTTAGACCACACACTTTATAACTATGGCTACACCTTC
NA	NA	TRBJ2-1	TRBV7-2	CASSFPTRGTTNDNEQFF	TGTGCCAGCAGCTTTCCGACCCGTGGGACAACAAACGACAATGAGCAGTTCTTC
NA	TRBD1	TRBJ1-2	TRBV4-3	CASSQEGTGQEGYGYTF	TGCGCCAGCAGCCAAGAAGGGACAGGCCAAGAGGGCTATGGCTACACCTTC
NA	TRBD2	TRBJ2-1	TRBV20-1	CSAPTSLGNEQFF	TGCAGTGCTCCGACTAGCCTGGGTAATGAGCAGTTCTTC
few	NA	TRBJ2-1	TRBV29-1	CSVDGSGSGYNEQFF	TGCAGCGTTGATGGTTCAGGGTCGGGTTACAATGAGCAGTTCTTC
few	TRBD2	TRBJ2-7	TRBV20-1	CSFLTSALSYEQYF	TGCAGTTTTTTGACTAGCGCCCTATCCTACGAGCAGTACTTC
NA	NA	TRBJ2-1	TRBV10-3	CAISAGGFEEQFF	TGTGCCATCAGCGCCGGGGGATTTGAGGAGCAGTTCTTC
NA	TRBD2	TRBJ2-3	TRBV25-1	CASSENRGGLSTDTQYF	TGTGCCAGCAGTGAAAACCGCGGGGGGCTGAGCACAGATACGCAGTATTTT
many	TRBD2	TRBJ2-1	TRBV12-3/TRBV12-4	CASSRSGGRYNEQFF	TGTGCCAGCAGCCGGAGCGGGGGGCGCTACAATGAGCAGTTCTTC
NA	TRBD1	TRBJ1-3	TRBV4-3	CASSRSDRGNTIYF	TGCGCCAGCAGCCGGTCGGACAGGGGCAACACCATATATTTT
few	NA	TRBJ2-3	TRBV3-1	CASSHVSTDTQYF	TGTGCCAGCAGCCATGTTAGCACAGATACGCAGTATTTT
NA	NA	TRBJ2-5	TRBV13	CASSLGDSAETQYF	TGTGCCAGCAGCTTAGGGGACTCCGCCGAGACCCAGTACTTC
NA	NA	TRBJ2-3	TRBV20-1	CSAASAASTDTQYF	TGCAGTGCGGCTAGCGCCGCTAGCACAGATACGCAGTATTTT
once	TRBD2	TRBJ2-7	TRBV25-1	CAAGRSSYEQYF	TGTGCAGCGGGGCGGAGCTCCTACGAGCAGTACTTC
NA	NA	TRBJ1-5	TRBV28	CASGRQPQHF	TGTGCCAGTGGTCGACAGCCCCAGCATTTT
NA	NA	TRBJ2-1	TRBV7-2	CACSLVQGSNEQFF	TGTGCCTGCAGCTTAGTACAGGGATCCAATGAGCAGTTCTTC
few	NA	TRBJ2-4	TRBV7-9	CASSSQGRTHIQYF	TGTGCCAGCAGCTCCCAGGGGAGGACTCACATTCAGTACTTC
NA	TRBD2	TRBJ2-7	TRBV29-1	CSVEESGREDEQYF	TGCAGCGTTGAAGAAAGCGGGAGGGAGGATGAGCAGTACTTC
NA	NA	TRBJ2-5	TRBV11-2	CASSLGLGTGETQYF	TGTGCCAGCAGCTTAGGGCTAGGGACTGGGGAGACCCAGTACTTC
few	NA	TRBJ2-3	TRBV5-1	CASSLQEVGTDTQYF	TGCGCCAGCAGCTTACAGGAGGTCGGCACAGATACGCAGTATTTT
NA	NA	TRBJ2-7	TRBV20-1	CSAEEKQSYEQYF	TGCAGTGCTGAGGAGAAGCAGTCCTACGAGCAGTACTTC
few	TRBD2	TRBJ2-1	TRBV4-2	CASSQEPGLASDEQFF	TGTGCCAGCAGCCAAGAACCGGGACTAGCAAGCGATGAGCAGTTCTTC
NA	NA	TRBJ1-1	TRBV6-1	CASRSSGGHTEAFF	TGTGCCAGCAGGAGCAGCGGGGGGCACACTGAAGCTTTCTTT
NA	NA	TRBJ2-7	TRBV20-1	CSARDAGLRIITDEQYF	TGCAGTGCTAGAGATGCGGGGCTTAGGATTATCACCGACGAGCAGTACTTC
NA	NA	TRBJ2-7	TRBV6-6	CASNFKGSDYEQYF	TGTGCCAGCAATTTCAAAGGGTCGGACTACGAGCAGTACTTC
NA	TRBD2	TRBJ2-7	TRBV6-4	CASRPGLAGLTTYEQYF	TGTGCCAGCAGACCCGGACTAGCGGGTCTGACAACCTACGAGCAGTACTTC
NA	NA	TRBJ2-2	TRBV20-1	CSASTGTHFDTGELFF	TGCAGTGCCAGTACCGGGACACATTTTGACACCGGGGAGCTGTTTTTT
NA	TRBD2	TRBJ2-3	TRBV27	CASSLLWVAGEGWDTQYF	TGTGCCAGCAGTTTATTGTGGGTAGCGGGAGAGGGTTGGGATACGCAGTATTTT
NA	TRBD1	TRBJ1-2	TRBV18	CASSDSARAGGSYGYTF	TGTGCCAGCTCAGATTCGGCCAGGGCAGGGGGCAGCTATGGCTACACCTTC
NA	NA	TRBJ2-1	TRBV2	CASRPGLSYNEQFF	TGTGCCAGCAGACCGGGACTGAGCTACAATGAGCAGTTCTTC
few	NA	TRBJ1-5	TRBV7-3	CASSPQGRGQPQHF	TGTGCCAGCAGCCCGCAGGGGCGGGGTCAGCCCCAGCATTTT
NA	NA	TRBJ2-7	TRBV7-9	CASSPTGLGNEQYF	TGTGCCAGCAGCCCGACGGGATTGGGCAATGAGCAGTACTTC
NA	TRBD2	TRBJ2-7	TRBV5-1	CASSFTSGALTEQYF	TGCGCCAGCAGCTTCACCAGCGGGGCATTGACCGAGCAGTACTTC
NA	NA	TRBJ2-4	TRBV20-1	CSASPLVAVKSIQYF	TGCAGTGCTAGTCCCTTGGTGGCAGTGAAAAGCATTCAGTACTTC
NA	NA	TRBJ2-5	TRBV7-2	CASSLASVQETQYF	TGTGCCAGCAGCTTAGCCTCGGTGCAAGAGACCCAGTACTTC
NA	TRBD2	TRBJ2-4	TRBV25-1	CASSALSGGTGLAKNIQYF	TGTGCCAGCAGTGCGCTTAGCGGGGGCACCGGGCTAGCCAAAAACATTCAGTACTTC
few	NA	TRBJ2-5	TRBV29-1	CSVEVSSRTTGMETQYF	TGCAGCGTTGAAGTATCGAGTCGCACAACCGGGATGGAGACCCAGTACTTC
few	TRBD2	TRBJ2-5	TRBV7-2	CASSPGGTSETQYF	TGTGCCAGCAGCCCGGGGGGGACATCTGAGACCCAGTACTTC
NA	NA	TRBJ1-2	TRBV6-5	CASGQGYGYTF	TGTGCCAGCGGGCAGGGCTATGGCTACACCTTC
NA	NA	TRBJ2-7	TRBV2	CASRGDGKYEQYF	TGTGCCAGCAGGGGGGACGGAAAATACGAGCAGTACTTC
once	NA	TRBJ2-7	TRBV20-1	CSARDGRFYEQYF	TGCAGTGCTAGAGATGGGCGGTTCTACGAGCAGTACTTC
NA	TRBD1	TRBJ1-5	TRBV29-1	CSAGQGVSQPQHF	TGCAGCGCAGGACAGGGGGTCTCTCAGCCCCAGCATTTT
NA	NA	TRBJ2-3	TRBV24-1	CATSDPTGTSTDTQYF	TGTGCCACCAGTGATCCGACAGGAACTAGCACAGATACGCAGTATTTT
NA	TRBD2	TRBJ2-7	TRBV6-5	CASSQTSGYEQYF	TGTGCCAGCAGCCAAACTAGCGGCTACGAGCAGTACTTC
NA	TRBD1	TRBJ2-7	TRBV28	CASRRNLGQGSSYEQYF	TGTGCCAGCAGACGGAATCTCGGACAGGGCAGCTCCTACGAGCAGTACTTC
NA	NA	TRBJ2-3	TRBV29-1	CSVSIQRATDTQYF	TGCAGCGTTTCGATTCAGAGGGCGACAGATACGCAGTATTTT
NA	TRBD2	TRBJ2-1	TRBV9	CASSVGLAGRNQQFF	TGTGCCAGCAGCGTCGGACTAGCGGGAAGGAATCAGCAGTTCTTC
few	NA	TRBJ2-7	TRBV5-1	CASSFKGGSYEQYF	TGCGCCAGCAGCTTCAAAGGGGGCTCCTACGAGCAGTACTTC
few	TRBD1	TRBJ1-2	TRBV25-1	CASIDRDGYTF	TGTGCCAGCATCGACAGGGATGGCTACACCTTC
NA	NA	TRBJ2-1	TRBV7-2	CASWRGDNEQFF	TGTGCCAGCTGGCGAGGGGACAATGAGCAGTTCTTC
NA	NA	TRBJ2-1	TRBV7-2	CASSFYALADEQFF	TGTGCCAGCAGCTTTTACGCACTAGCAGATGAGCAGTTCTTC
NA	NA	TRBJ2-1	TRBV25-1	CASQLDLGNNEQFF	TGTGCCAGCCAACTAGACCTGGGGAACAATGAGCAGTTCTTC